Below, one TCR beta chain is given with its context. The antigen remains undetermined. V lost 5 bases, J lost 6 bases, and 4 bases stayed unmatched. The CDR3 sequence is 12 residues long. CDR1 and CDR2 from the germline V gene are SQVTM and ANQGSEA. Use of 60 Vbeta and 13 Jbeta primers characterized the PCR. Using immunoSEQ multiplex PCR, the repertoire was profiled, and TCRdb retains in-frame clones only, with some absent. The top ten hold over 0.95% of the sample, which has 160,000 or so clones, around 76% seen once. This specimen belongs to a study of cytomegalovirus exposure and HLA in healthy donors. Study information: Approximately 190 million T cells yielded around 120 million unique TCR beta sequences in earlier analysis. Genotyping of more than 300 donors showed that over 65% belonged to the Caucasian-associated ancestry cluster.

Study-wide results and limits: The study flagged approximately 180 TCR beta chains as cytomegalovirus-associated.

Sequenced input: PBMCs. The V call is TRBV29-1, the J call TRBJ2-1; 7 nucleotides align to TRBD2. The receptor was isolated from a woman in her forties in good health and CMV-seronegative. This chain's CDR3 is CSVTASGNEQFF. CDR3 sequence (DNA): TGCAGCGTTACCGCTAGCGGCAATGAGCAGTTCTTC.